This T cell receptor beta chain was identified during a study of a mutant IDH1 vaccine in newly diagnosed glioma. The germline V gene encodes CDR1 SGHDT and CDR2 YYEEEE. The CDR3 has 15 amino acids. V dropped 1 base and J dropped 0 bases, with 8 bases sitting between them. Sequenced by immunoSEQ multiplex PCR; TCRdb stores in-frame clones only, minus some. The table lists about 35,000 clones, 80% to 90% of them singletons. Time point defined: baseline, week 1 (first vaccination visit). Specified treatment: pre-vaccination baseline after standard-of-care therapy. Diagnosis in the donors showed new WHO grade 3 or 4 astrocytomas that were IDH1-mutant and ATRX-lost.

The TCR was taken from a woman in her forties with glioma. The chain combines TRBV5-6 with TRBJ1-3; D remains ambiguous. Sequenced material: PBMCs, taken from a glioma patient treated with radiotherapy, temozolomide or both. The CDR3 region has the DNA TGTGCCAGCAGCTTGTTGTCGGGCTCTGGAAACACCATATATTTT. Encoded protein: CASSLLSGSGNTIYF.